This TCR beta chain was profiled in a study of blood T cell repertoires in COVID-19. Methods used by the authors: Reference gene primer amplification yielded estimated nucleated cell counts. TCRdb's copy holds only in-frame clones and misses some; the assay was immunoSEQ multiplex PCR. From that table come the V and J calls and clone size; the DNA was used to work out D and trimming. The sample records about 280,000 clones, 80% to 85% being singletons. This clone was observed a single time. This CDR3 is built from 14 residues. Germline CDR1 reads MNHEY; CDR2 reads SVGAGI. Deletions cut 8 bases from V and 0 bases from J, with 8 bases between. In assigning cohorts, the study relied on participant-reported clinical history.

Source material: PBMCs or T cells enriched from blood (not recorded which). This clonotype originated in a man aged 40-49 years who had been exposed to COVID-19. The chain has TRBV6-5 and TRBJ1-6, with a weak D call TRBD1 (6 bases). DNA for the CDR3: TGTGCCAGCGGACAGAGCTCCTATAATTCACCCCTCCACTTT. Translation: CASGQSSYNSPLHF.